This TCR beta chain derives from a study of post-analysis software for immune sequencing data. On the study more broadly: Disease trajectories encompassed relapsing-remitting, secondary progressive and progressive-relapsing multiple sclerosis. Study-wide results and limits: Normalized Chao1 diversity was significantly reduced in patients versus controls. Patients had higher frequencies than controls of about five TRBV segments, including TRBV5-6, TRBV5-1 and TRBV20-1.

CDR3 length: 12 amino acids. Germline-derived CDR1 and CDR2 are SNHLY and FYNNEI. V dropped 4 bases and J dropped 13 bases, with 14 bases sitting between them. Unique molecular identifiers were carried by the TCR beta cDNA libraries. T cells numbering about 0.85 to 10 million yielded cDNA molecules that totaled around 500,000. TCRdb used MiXCR to reprocess the PCR reads, holding one entry per CDR3 protein. The data contain more than 500,000 distinct CDR3 sequences, 34% of them singletons. There are a few counts of this clonotype. Its antigen remains unknown. The source of this sequence is a girl between 2 and 17 years old with multiple sclerosis. This chain links TRBV2 with TRBJ2-4, with D unresolved. Source material: blood. Here the CDR3 reads CASSVLCSGQYF. The CDR3 region has the DNA TGTGCCAGCAGTGTACTCTGCTCCGGGCAGTACTTC.